This T cell receptor beta chain was obtained from a study of lymphopenia after photon versus proton radiotherapy (dated by TCRdb to about 2019). With respect to the entire study: Photon and proton radiation therapy were compared by the study for their immunological effects in patients with gastrointestinal tumors who developed high-grade lymphopenia. The goal of the study was to describe how the two radiation modalities differ in their effects on the immune system. The cohort included approximately 22 patients with gastrointestinal tumors who developed lymphopenia after receiving either photon or proton therapy. Results the study describes overall, beyond this receptor: Once the lymphocyte count had reached its nadir, the repertoires of photon-treated patients showed oligoclonal expansion, particularly of CD8+ Temra cells, and this expansion drove the decline in diversity. The authors looked at the survival association only in patients who died, and they framed better survival with proton therapy as a possibility rather than a demonstrated result. During treatment, patients who received photon therapy lost naive T cells and TCR diversity and gained effector/memory populations, whereas patients who received proton therapy remained relatively stable. Across the cohort, an inverse correlation was found between a larger post-nadir drop in TCR diversity and overall survival time among patients who died.

The CDR3 goes from the cysteine to the phenylalanine over 17 residues. Only the CDR3 part of the read is kept: 51 bases, read in frame from the first base. The V and J ends are trimmed by 0 bases and 0 bases, leaving 14 bases between them. Taken from the germline V gene, the CDR1 and CDR2 loops are LGHNT and FRNRAP. As for this clone: Which antigen it targets is not known. No qualities accompany the bases; no much larger clone lies one base away.

Libraries were constructed by the immunoSEQ multiplex PCR assay. T cell repertoires were profiled with deep sequencing of rearranged TCR beta loci together with multiparametric flow cytometry. TCRdb's version of the immuneACCESS table is confined to in-frame rearrangements and falls short of the full clone set. An unresolved V gene accounts for under half of the shortfall where checked; the remainder is of unknown origin. The table for this sample lists around 160,000 clones; 70% to 90% of them were counted only once. Of the sample, around 5.1% falls within the top ten clones. The receptor chain draws on TRBV12-5 and TRBJ1-1; no confident D gene assignment can be made. This TCR was recovered from a man aged 50-60 years with gastric cancer. The source was peripheral blood, collected from a patient treated with photon-based radiotherapy. CDR3 sequence: CASGLVPLVTLNTEAFF. The nucleotides read TGTGCTAGTGGTTTGGTACCTCTGGTTACATTGAACACTGAAGCTTTCTTT.